The 16 T cell receptor beta chains below come from one sample, sequenced in a study of blood T cell repertoires in COVID-19. TCRdb's table, derived via immunoSEQ multiplex PCR, lists solely in-frame clones and lacks some. The profile shows around 190,000 clones, about 80% of them singletons. The material sequenced was peripheral blood. Receptors were obtained from a woman aged 60-75 years with COVID-19, enrolled during active disease.

The genes are TRBV11-2 and TRBJ1-1; maybe TRBD1 (5 bases). The V and J ends lost 0 bases and 0 bases respectively, with 5 bases between them. This CDR3 has 14 amino acids. Germline CDR1 SGHAT, CDR2 FQNNGV. The CDR3 spells CASSLEGLNTEAFF. Written as DNA, the CDR3 is TGTGCCAGCAGCTTAGAGGGGCTGAACACTGAAGCTTTCTTT.

The chain combines TRBV9 with TRBJ1-1; 7 bases fit TRBD1. The J segment lost 4 bases and the V segment lost 4 bases, leaving 13 bases of the junction unmatched. Germline V gives CDR1 SGDLS, CDR2 YYNGEE. This CDR3 region has 16 residues. CDR3 protein: CASSRSAGGRGTEAFF. CDR3 bases: TGTGCCAGCAGCCGCAGCGCAGGGGGTCGGGGCACTGAAGCTTTCTTT.

This chain joins TRBV27 and TRBJ1-2; possible D gene TRBD1, 5 bases. CDR1 is MNHEY and CDR2 is SMNVEV in the germline V gene (reference sequence). The CDR3 runs 14 residues. V lost 8 bases, J lost 1 base, and 14 bases lay in between. CDR3 nucleotide sequence: TGTGCCAGCCGTGAATCGGGGGTTAACTATGGCTACACCTTC. As protein: CASRESGVNYGYTF.

This chain joins TRBV10-1 and TRBJ2-7; 10 bases fit TRBD1. V trimming: 4 bases; J trimming: 4 bases; junction bases outside the gene matches: 7. CDR1 is WNHNN and CDR2 is SYGVQD in the germline V gene (reference sequence). This CDR3 has 15 residues. The CDR3 sequence is CASSGLRDRGYEQYF. For the CDR3, the DNA is TGCGCCAGCAGTGGTTTGCGGGACAGGGGATACGAGCAGTACTTC.

The J gene is TRBJ2-1, the V gene TRBV27, with 11 bases that match TRBD2. Germline V gene sequence: CDR1 MNHEY, CDR2 SMNVEV (reference sequence). Unmatched junction bases numbered 9, after V lost 8 bases and J lost 6 bases. The CDR3 runs 15 residues. The CDR3 DNA reads TGTGCCAGCGGAAAACTAGCGGGGGCCCGCAATGAGCAGTTCTTC. Translated, it gives CASGKLAGARNEQFF.

The chain joins TRBV6-6 to TRBJ2-7; unclear D gene. Germline V gene data show CDR1 as MNHNY and CDR2 as SVGAGI (reference sequence). V was trimmed by 6 bases and J by 2 bases, leaving 8 bases between them. This CDR3 region has 12 residues. The CDR3 is CASSPLPYEQYF. The DNA for the CDR3 is TGTGCCAGCAGCCCCCTTCCCTACGAGCAGTACTTC.

The table lists this clone with a count of one. The rearrangement uses TRBV19 and TRBJ2-1; TRBD2 matches 9 bases. This CDR3 has 16 amino acids. V was pared by 6 bases and J by 2 bases, with 8 bases of the junction left unmatched. Germline V gene data show CDR1 as LNHDA and CDR2 as SQIVND (reference sequence). The CDR3 sequence is CASRELAGVPYNEQFF. CDR3 DNA: TGTGCCAGTAGAGAGTTAGCGGGAGTCCCCTACAATGAGCAGTTCTTC.

This chain links TRBV14 with TRBJ2-3, with a tentative D call TRBD2 (7 bases). The CDR3 has 17 amino acids. Trimming removed 0 bases from V and 4 bases from J, with 17 bases in between. The germline V gene has CDR1 SGHDN and CDR2 FVKESK. CDR3 nucleotide sequence: TGTGCCAGCAGCCAAGATCTTGGGGGGGCGCGGCCAGATACGCAGTATTTT. Amino acid sequence: CASSQDLGGARPDTQYF.

J is TRBJ2-1 and V is TRBV6-2 or TRBV6-3; TRBD1 aligns across 9 bases. V shed 6 bases, J shed 6 bases, and the junction held 18 bases outside the gene matches. Per germline, CDR1 MNHEY and CDR2 SVGEGT. The CDR3 is made up of 18 amino acids. The CDR3, as DNA: TGTGCCAGCAGCCCCGGGACAGGGACCACTTTTCGGGGCAATGAGCAGTTCTTC. Protein: CASSPGTGTTFRGNEQFF.

The chain employs TRBV7-3 and TRBJ2-1; D is unclear. V was clipped by 2 bases and J by 5 bases, with 7 bases between them. CDR1 and CDR2 from the germline V gene are SGHTA and FQGTGA. The CDR3 length is 13 residues. The CDR3 bases are TGTGCCAGCAGCTTAGTCCCTAACAATGAGCAGTTCTTC. Translated: CASSLVPNNEQFF.

This clone was seen a single time. The chain has TRBV15 and TRBJ1-1; no clear D. V lost 0 bases to trimming and J lost 4 bases, with 9 bases between them. The germline V gene encodes CDR1 LNHNV and CDR2 YYDKDF (reference sequence). The CDR3 extends over 14 amino acids. As DNA, the CDR3 is TGTGCCACCAGCAGAGATCCCACTAGCACTGAAGCTTTCTTT. Its protein product is CATSRDPTSTEAFF.

The chain recombines TRBV11-2 with TRBJ2-1, with TRBD1 matching 9 bases. V shed 4 bases and J 4 bases; nucleotides not matched to a gene: 5. The CDR3 totals 15 residues. Per germline, CDR1 SGHAT and CDR2 FQNNGV. In DNA form, the CDR3 reads TGTGCCAGCAGCTGGGGGACAGGGATTTACAATGAGCAGTTCTTC. Amino acid sequence: CASSWGTGIYNEQFF.

V and J are TRBV28 and TRBJ1-4, with a tentative D call TRBD1 (5 bases). The CDR3 sequence is 15 residues long. Germline-derived CDR1 and CDR2 are MDHEN and SYDVKM. Trimming took off 2 bases at V and 5 bases at J, with 12 bases between the two ends. The CDR3 coding sequence is TGTGCCAGCAGTTTAATGGGCAGGGTCAATGAAAAACTGTTTTTT. This encodes CASSLMGRVNEKLFF.

This chain connects TRBV28 to TRBJ1-2; D gene unclear. The CDR3 has 14 residues. Deletions cut 5 bases from V and 0 bases from J, with 10 bases between. Germline CDR1 MDHEN, CDR2 SYDVKM. The CDR3 DNA sequence: TGTGCCAGCAGTGCCCCAGGTTCTAACTATGGCTACACCTTC. As protein: CASSAPGSNYGYTF.

The chain has TRBV28 and TRBJ1-2; D ambiguous. The ends were cut back, 3 bases at V and 2 bases at J, with 10 bases in the middle. CDR3 length: 14 residues. The germline V gene has CDR1 MDHEN and CDR2 SYDVKM. The CDR3 DNA follows: TGTGCCAGCAGTTTGGCCGGGAGGAACTATGGCTACACCTTC. As protein: CASSLAGRNYGYTF.

V is TRBV23-1 and J is TRBJ1-5; the D gene is possibly TRBD1 (5 bases). TRBV23-1 is recorded as an ORF, its role being uncertain. Deletions cut 2 bases from V and 0 bases from J, with 8 bases between. This CDR3 has 15 residues. The CDR3 region has the DNA TGCGCCAGCAGTCAACCGGGGGATAGCAATCAGCCCCAGCATTTT. It is translated as CASSQPGDSNQPQHF.